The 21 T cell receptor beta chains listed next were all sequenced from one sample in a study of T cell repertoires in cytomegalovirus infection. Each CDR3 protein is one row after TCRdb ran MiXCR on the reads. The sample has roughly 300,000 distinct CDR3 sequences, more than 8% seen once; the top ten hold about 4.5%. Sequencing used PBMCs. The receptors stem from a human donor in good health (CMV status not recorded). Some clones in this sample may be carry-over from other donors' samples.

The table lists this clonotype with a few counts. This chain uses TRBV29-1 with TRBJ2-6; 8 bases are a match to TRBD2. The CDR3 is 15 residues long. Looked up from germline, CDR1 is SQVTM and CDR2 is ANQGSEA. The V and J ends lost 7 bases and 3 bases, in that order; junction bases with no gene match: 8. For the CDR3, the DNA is TGCAGCGCCCTGGGCGGGGGGCTTGGGGCCAACGTCCTGACTTTC. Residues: CSALGGGLGANVLTF.

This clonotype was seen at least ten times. The CDR3 nucleotides are TGTGCCAGCAGCTTAACGGCACTCCAGTTGAGCACTGAAGCTTTCTTT. This sequence encodes CASSLTALQLSTEAFF. The chain joins TRBV7-3 to TRBJ1-1; D unclear. Trimming left V 0 bases short and J 4 bases short, with 15 bases between. Per the germline V gene, CDR1 is SGHTA and CDR2 is FQGTGA. CDR3 length: 16 residues.

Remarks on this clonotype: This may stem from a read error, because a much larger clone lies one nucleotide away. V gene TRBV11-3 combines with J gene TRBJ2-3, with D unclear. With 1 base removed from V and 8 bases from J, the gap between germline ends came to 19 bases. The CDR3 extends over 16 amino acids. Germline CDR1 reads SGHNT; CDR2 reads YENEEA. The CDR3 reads CASSLGLGFREGTQYF. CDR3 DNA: TGTGCCAGCAGCTTAGGATTGGGCTTTAGAGAAGGTACGCAGTATTTT.

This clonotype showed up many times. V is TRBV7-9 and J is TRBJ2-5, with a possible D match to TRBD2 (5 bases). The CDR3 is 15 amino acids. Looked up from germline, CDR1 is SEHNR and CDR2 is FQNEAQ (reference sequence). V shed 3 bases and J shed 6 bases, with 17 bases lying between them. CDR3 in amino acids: CASSFRSTAGKTQYF. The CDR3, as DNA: TGTGCCAGCAGCTTTAGGTCTACGGCCGGGAAGACCCAGTACTTC.

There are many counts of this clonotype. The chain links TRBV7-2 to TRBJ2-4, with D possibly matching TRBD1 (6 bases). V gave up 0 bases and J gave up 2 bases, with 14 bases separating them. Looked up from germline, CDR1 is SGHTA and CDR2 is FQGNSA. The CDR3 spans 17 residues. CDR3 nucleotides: TGTGCCAGCAGCTTAGCGATGTGGGGGCTTACCAAAAACATTCAGTACTTC. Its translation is CASSLAMWGLTKNIQYF.

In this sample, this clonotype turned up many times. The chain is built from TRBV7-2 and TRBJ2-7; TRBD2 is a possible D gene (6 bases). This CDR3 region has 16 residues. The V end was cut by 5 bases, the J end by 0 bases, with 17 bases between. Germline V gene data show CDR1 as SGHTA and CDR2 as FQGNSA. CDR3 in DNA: TGTGCCAGCAGCCACCGCGCGGGGATGGACTCCTACGAGCAGTACTTC. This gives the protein CASSHRAGMDSYEQYF.

In DNA, the CDR3 is TGTGCCAGCAGCCCTTGGGATAGGAGACAGTATCAGTTCTTC. It is translated as CASSPWDRRQYQFF. The V and J genes are TRBV5-5 and TRBJ2-1; D is possibly TRBD1 (5 bases). Germline loops: CDR1 SGHKS, CDR2 YYEKEE (reference sequence). V was shortened by 4 bases and J by 13 bases, with 21 bases between the two germline ends. There are 14 residues in the CDR3.

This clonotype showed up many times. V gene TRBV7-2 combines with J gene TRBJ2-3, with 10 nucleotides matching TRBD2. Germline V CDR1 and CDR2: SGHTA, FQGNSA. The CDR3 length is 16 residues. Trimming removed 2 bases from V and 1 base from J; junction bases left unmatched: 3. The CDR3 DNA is TGTGCCAGCAGCTTAATTGGGACTAGCGGCACAGATACGCAGTATTTT. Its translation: CASSLIGTSGTDTQYF.

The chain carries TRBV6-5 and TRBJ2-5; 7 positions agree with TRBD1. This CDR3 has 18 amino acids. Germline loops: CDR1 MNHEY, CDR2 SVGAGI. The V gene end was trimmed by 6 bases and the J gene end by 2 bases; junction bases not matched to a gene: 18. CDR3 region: CASRLRGTPRATQETQYF. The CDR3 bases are TGTGCCAGCAGGCTCAGGGGGACCCCCCGCGCCACACAAGAGACCCAGTACTTC.

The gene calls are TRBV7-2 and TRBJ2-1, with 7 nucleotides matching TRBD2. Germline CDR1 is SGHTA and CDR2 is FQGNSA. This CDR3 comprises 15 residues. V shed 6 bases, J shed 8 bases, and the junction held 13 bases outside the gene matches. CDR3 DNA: TGTGCCAGCAGATCTAGCGGAAGAGGGTCGGATGAGCAGTTCTTC. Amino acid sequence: CASRSSGRGSDEQFF.

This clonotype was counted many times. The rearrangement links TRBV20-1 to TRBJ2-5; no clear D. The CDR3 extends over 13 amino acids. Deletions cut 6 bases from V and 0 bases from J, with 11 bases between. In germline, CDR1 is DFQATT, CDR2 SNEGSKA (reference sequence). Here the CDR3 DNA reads TGCAGTGCCCCGTACCAGTACCAAGAGACCCAGTACTTC. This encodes CSAPYQYQETQYF.

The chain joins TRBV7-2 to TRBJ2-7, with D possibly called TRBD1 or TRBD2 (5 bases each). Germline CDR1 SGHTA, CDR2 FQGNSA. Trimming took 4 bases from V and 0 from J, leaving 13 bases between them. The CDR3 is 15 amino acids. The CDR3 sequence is CASSSPGASSYEQYF. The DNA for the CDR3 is TGTGCCAGCAGCTCCCCCGGGGCAAGCTCCTACGAGCAGTACTTC.

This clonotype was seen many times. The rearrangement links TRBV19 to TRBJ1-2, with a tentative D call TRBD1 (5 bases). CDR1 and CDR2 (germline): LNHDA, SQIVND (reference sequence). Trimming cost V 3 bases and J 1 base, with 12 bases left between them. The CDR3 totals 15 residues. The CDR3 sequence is CASSIGTGFNYGYTF. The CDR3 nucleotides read TGTGCCAGTAGTATCGGAACAGGCTTTAACTATGGCTACACCTTC.

DNA for the CDR3: TGTGCCAGCACCTCCCAGGGGGACCCTCGAAGGACCCAGTACTTC. Amino acids: CASTSQGDPRRTQYF. The chain couples TRBV28 to TRBJ2-5; 7 nucleotides match TRBD1. Trimming removed 7 bases from V and 7 bases from J; junction bases left unmatched: 15. This CDR3 contains 15 residues. CDR1 and CDR2 (germline): MDHEN, SYDVKM. The whole variable domain, remainder taken from reference TRBV28 and TRBJ2-5, is DVKVTQSSRYLVKRTGEKVFLECVQDMDHENMFWYRQDPGLGLRLIYFSYDVKMKEKGDIPEGYSVSREKKERFSLILESASTNQTSMYLCASTSQGDPRRTQYFGPGTRLLVL.

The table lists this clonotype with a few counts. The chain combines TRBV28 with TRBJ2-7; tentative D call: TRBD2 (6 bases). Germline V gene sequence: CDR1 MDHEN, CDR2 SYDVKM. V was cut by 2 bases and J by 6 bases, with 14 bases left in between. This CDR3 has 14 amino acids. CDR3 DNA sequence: TGTGCCAGCAGTTTAGGACTAAGAGCGTCCGAGCAGTACTTC. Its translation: CASSLGLRASEQYF.

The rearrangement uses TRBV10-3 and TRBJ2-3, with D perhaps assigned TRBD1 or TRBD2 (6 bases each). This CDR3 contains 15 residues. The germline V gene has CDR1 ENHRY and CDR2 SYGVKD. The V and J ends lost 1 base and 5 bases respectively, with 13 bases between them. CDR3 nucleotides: TGTGCCATCAGTGAGTTGGGGGGCGCGGGAGATACGCAGTATTTT. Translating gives CAISELGGAGDTQYF.

The CDR3 loop reads CASSQSRGSEQYF. The CDR3 bases are TGTGCCAGCAGTCAATCAAGGGGGTCCGAGCAGTACTTC. The chain carries TRBV6-6 and TRBJ2-7, with D perhaps TRBD1 (6 bases). This CDR3 has 13 residues. Trimming left V 5 bases short and J 6 bases short, with 14 bases between. Per germline, CDR1 MNHNY and CDR2 SVGAGI (reference sequence).

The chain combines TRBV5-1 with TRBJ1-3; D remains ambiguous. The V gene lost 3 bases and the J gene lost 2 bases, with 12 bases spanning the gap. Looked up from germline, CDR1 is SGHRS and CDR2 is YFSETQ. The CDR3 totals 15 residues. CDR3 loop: CASSSGGFAGNTIYF. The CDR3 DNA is TGCGCCAGCAGCTCCGGAGGGTTTGCTGGAAACACCATATATTTT.

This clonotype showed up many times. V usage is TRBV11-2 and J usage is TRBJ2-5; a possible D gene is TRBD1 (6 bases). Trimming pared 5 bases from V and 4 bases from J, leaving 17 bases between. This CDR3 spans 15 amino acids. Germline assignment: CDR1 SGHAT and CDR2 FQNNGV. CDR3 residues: CASSLRTGSGETQYF. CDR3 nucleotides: TGTGCCAGCAGCCTTCGAACAGGGTCGGGAGAGACCCAGTACTTC.

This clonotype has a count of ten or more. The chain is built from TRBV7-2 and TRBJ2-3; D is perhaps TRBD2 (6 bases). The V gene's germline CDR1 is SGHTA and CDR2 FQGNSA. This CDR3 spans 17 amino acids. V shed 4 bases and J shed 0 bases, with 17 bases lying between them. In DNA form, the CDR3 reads TGTGCCAGCAGCTGGCGACTAGGAACAGCTAGCACAGATACGCAGTATTTT. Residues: CASSWRLGTASTDTQYF.

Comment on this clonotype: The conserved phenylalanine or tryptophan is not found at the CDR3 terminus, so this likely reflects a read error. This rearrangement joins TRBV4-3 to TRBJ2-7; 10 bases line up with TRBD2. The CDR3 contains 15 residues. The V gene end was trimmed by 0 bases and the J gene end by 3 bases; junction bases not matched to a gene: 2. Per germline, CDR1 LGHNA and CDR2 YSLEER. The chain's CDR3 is CASSQELAGDYEQYL. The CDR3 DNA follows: TGCGCCAGCAGCCAAGAGCTAGCGGGGGACTACGAGCAGTACCTC.